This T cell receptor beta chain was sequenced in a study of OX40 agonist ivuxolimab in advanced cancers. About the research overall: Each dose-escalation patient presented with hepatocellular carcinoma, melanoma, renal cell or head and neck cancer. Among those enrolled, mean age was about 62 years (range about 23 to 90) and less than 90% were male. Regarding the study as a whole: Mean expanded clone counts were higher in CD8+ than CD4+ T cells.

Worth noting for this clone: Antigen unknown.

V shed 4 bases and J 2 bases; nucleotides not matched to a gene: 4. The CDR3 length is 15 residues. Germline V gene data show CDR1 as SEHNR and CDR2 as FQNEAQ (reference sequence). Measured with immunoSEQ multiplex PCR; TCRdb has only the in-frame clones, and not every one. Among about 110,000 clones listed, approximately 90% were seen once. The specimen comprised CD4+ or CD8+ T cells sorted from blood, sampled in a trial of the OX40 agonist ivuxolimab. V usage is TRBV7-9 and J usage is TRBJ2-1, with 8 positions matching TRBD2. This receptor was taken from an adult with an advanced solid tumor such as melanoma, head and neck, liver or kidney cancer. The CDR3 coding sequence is TGTGCCAGCAGCTCCATTAGCGGGACCTACAATGAGCAGTTCTTC. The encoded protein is CASSSISGTYNEQFF.